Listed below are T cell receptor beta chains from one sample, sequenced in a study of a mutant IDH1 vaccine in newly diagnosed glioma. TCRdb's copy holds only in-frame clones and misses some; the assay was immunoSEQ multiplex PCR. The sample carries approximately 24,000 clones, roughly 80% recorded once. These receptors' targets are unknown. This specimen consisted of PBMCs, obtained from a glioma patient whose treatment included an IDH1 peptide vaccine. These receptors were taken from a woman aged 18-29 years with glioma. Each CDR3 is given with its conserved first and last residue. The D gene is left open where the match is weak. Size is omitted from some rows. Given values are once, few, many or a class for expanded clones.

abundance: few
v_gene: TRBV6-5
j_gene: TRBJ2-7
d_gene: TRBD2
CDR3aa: CASSYSQRGSYEQYF
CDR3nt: TGTGCCAGCAGTTACTCGCAGCGGGGATCCTACGAGCAGTACTTC

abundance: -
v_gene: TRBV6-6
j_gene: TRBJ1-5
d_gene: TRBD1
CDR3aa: CASSGQGVNQPQHF
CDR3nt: TGTGCCAGCAGCGGACAGGGGGTCAATCAGCCCCAGCATTTT

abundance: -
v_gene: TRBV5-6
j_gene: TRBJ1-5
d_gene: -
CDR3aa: CASSWAGGQPQHF
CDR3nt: TGTGCCAGCAGCTGGGCGGGGGGTCAGCCCCAGCATTTT

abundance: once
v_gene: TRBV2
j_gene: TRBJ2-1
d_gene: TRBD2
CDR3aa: CASREGTSGVYNEQFF
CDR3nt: TGTGCCAGCAGAGAGGGGACTAGCGGAGTGTACAATGAGCAGTTCTTC

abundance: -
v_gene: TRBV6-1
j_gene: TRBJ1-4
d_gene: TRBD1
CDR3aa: CASSEGGRGYEKLFF
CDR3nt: TGTGCCAGCAGTGAAGGGGGCAGGGGGTATGAAAAACTGTTTTTT

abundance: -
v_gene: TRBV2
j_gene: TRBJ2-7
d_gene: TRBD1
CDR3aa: CASRDRDLKGEQYF
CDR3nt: TGTGCCAGCAGGGACAGGGATTTGAAGGGCGAGCAGTACTTC

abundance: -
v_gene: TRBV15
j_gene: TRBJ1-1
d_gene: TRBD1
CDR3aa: CATSRDIPGGTEAFF
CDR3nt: TGTGCCACCAGCAGAGATATTCCAGGGGGGACTGAAGCTTTCTTT

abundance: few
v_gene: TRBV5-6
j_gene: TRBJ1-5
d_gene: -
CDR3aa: CASSPAQGSYSNQPQHF
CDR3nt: TGTGCCAGCAGCCCCGCACAGGGAAGTTATAGCAATCAGCCCCAGCATTTT

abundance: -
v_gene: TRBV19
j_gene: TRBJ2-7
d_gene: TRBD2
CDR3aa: CASSIAASGSYEQYF
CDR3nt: TGTGCCAGTAGTATAGCGGCTAGCGGGAGTTACGAGCAGTACTTC

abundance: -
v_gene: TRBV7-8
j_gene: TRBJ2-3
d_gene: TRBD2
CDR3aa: CASSLRASGGTDTQYF
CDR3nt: TGTGCCAGCAGCCTCCGGGCTAGCGGAGGCACAGATACGCAGTATTTT

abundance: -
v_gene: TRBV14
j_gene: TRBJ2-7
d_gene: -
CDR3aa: CASSQVEQGEQYF
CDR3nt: TGTGCCAGCAGCCAAGTCGAGCAAGGCGAGCAGTACTTC

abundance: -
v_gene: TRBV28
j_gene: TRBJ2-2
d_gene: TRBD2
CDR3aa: CASGTSGGNTGELFF
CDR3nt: TGTGCCAGCGGGACTAGCGGGGGTAACACCGGGGAGCTGTTTTTT

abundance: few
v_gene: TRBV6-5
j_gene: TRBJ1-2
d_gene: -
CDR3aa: CASFPSWNYGYTF
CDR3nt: TGTGCCAGCTTCCCAAGCTGGAACTATGGCTACACCTTC

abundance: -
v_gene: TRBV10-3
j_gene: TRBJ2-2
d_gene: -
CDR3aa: CAITKENTGELFF
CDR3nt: TGTGCCATCACAAAGGAGAACACCGGGGAGCTGTTTTTT

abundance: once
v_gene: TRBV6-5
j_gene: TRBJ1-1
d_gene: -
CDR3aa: CASSLKRGTEAFF
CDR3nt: TGTGCCAGCAGCCTTAAAAGGGGGACTGAAGCTTTCTTT

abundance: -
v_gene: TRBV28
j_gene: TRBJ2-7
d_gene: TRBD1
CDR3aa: CASTHNRQGYYEQYF
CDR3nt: TGTGCCAGCACCCATAACCGACAGGGATATTACGAGCAGTACTTC

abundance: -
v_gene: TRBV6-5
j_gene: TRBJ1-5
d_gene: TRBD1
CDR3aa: CASRPGQGEQPQHF
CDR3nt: TGTGCCAGCAGACCCGGACAGGGGGAACAGCCCCAGCATTTT

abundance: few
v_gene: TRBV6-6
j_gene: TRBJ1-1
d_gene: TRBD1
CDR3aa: CASRKEGQGQGEAFF
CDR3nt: TGTGCCAGCAGGAAGGAGGGACAGGGGCAGGGTGAAGCTTTCTTT

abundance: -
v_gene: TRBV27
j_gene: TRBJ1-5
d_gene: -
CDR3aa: CASSLKPSNQPQHF
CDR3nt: TGTGCCAGCAGTTTAAAACCTAGCAATCAGCCCCAGCATTTT

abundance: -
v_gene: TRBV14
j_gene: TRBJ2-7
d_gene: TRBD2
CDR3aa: CASSQLAGAYEQYF
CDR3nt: TGTGCCAGCAGCCAACTAGCGGGGGCCTACGAGCAGTACTTC

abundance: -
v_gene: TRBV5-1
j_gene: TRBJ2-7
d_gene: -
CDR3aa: CASSSTGQSYEQYF
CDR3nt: TGCGCCAGCAGCTCCACAGGACAATCCTACGAGCAGTACTTC

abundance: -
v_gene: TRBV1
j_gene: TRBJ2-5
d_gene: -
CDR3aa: CTSSQVPTGFQETQYF
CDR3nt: TGCACCAGCAGCCAAGTGCCTACGGGGTTCCAAGAGACCCAGTACTTC

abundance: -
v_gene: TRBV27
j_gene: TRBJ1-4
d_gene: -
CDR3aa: CASRPTGVVSGKLFF
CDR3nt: TGTGCCAGCAGACCTACCGGGGTCGTATCCGGAAAACTGTTTTTT

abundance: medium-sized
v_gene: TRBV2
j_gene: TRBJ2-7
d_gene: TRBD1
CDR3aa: CASSEGQVAPSEQYF
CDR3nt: TGTGCCAGCAGTGAGGGACAGGTAGCTCCTAGCGAGCAGTACTTC

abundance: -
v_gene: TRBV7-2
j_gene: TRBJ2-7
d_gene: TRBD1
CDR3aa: CASGPPDRVHEQYF
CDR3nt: TGTGCCAGCGGTCCCCCGGACAGGGTGCACGAGCAGTACTTC

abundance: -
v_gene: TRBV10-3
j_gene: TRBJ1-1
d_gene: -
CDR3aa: CAISPIGSTEAFF
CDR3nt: TGTGCCATCAGCCCCATTGGGAGCACTGAAGCTTTCTTT

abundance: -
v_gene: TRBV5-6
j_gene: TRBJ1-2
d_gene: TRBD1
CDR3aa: CASSSGTDLANYGYTF
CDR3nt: TGTGCCAGCAGCTCCGGGACAGACTTAGCTAACTATGGCTACACCTTC

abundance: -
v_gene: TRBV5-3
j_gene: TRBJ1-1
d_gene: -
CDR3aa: CARSTGTLNTEAFF
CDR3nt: TGTGCCAGAAGCACCGGGACACTGAACACTGAAGCTTTCTTT

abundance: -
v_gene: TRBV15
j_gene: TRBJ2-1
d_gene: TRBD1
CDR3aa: CATSRDQTGDKFF
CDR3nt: TGTGCCACCAGCAGGGACCAGACAGGGGATAAGTTCTTC